The T cell receptor beta chain described here comes from a study of T cell clonotyping in hematopoietic cell transplantation. As for the study in general: Recipients' pretransplant samples followed cytoreduction. Study-level points and caveats: Graft donor and pretransplant recipient Inverse Simpson Index values predicted broader posttransplant TCR diversity.

Specified time point: recipient sample about 28 days before transplant, after cytoreduction. Assay used: immunoSEQ multiplex PCR; TCRdb lists only in-frame clones, some missing. The table lists tens of thousands of clones, around 70% of them singletons, with about 5.9% in the top ten. Points on this clone: Its specificity is not known.

This clonotype was sampled from a man in his forties or fifties with myelodysplastic syndrome. Some clones in this sample may be carry-over from other donors' samples. The material sequenced was peripheral blood mononuclear cells, taken before stem cell transplant.

CDR3 DNA sequence: TGTGCCAGCAGCCTGTCTGCGGCAGCCTCCTACGAGCAGTACTTC. This encodes CASSLSAAASYEQYF. The gene calls are TRBV5-6 and TRBJ2-7; D remains unclear. The length of the CDR3 is 15 residues. Germline V gene data show CDR1 as SGHDT and CDR2 as YYEEEE. Trimming shortened V by 4 bases and J by 0 bases, and 14 bases separated the two germline ends.